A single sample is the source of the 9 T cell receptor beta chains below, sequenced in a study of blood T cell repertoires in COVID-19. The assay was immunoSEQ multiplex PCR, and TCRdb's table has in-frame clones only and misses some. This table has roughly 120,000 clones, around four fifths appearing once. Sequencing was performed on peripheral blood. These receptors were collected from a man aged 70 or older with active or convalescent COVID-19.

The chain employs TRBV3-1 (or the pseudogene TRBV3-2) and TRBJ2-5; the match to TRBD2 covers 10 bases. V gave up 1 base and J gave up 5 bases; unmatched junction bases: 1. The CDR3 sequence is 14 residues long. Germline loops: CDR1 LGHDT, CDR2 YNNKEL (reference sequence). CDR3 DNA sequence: TGTGCCAGCAGCCAAGTAGCGGGGGGTGAGACCCAGTACTTC. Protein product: CASSQVAGGETQYF.

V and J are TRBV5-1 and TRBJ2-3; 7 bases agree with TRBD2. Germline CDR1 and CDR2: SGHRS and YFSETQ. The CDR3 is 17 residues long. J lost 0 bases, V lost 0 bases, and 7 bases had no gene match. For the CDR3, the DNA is TGCGCCAGCAGCTTGGCTACCGGGACTACAAGCACAGATACGCAGTATTTT. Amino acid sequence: CASSLATGTTSTDTQYF.

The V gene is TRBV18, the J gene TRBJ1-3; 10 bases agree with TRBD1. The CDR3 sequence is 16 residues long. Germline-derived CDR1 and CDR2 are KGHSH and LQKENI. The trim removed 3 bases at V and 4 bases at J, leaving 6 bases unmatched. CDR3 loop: CASSPNDRGRGNTIYF. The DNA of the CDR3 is TGTGCCAGCTCACCCAACGACAGGGGGCGCGGAAACACCATATATTTT.

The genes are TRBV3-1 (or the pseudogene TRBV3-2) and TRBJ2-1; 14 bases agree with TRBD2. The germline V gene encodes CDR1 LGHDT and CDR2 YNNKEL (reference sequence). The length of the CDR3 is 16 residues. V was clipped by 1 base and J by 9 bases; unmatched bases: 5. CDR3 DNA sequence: TGTGCCAGCAGCCAAGGGACTAGCGGGAGGTTGGGTGAGCAGTTCTTC. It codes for CASSQGTSGRLGEQFF.

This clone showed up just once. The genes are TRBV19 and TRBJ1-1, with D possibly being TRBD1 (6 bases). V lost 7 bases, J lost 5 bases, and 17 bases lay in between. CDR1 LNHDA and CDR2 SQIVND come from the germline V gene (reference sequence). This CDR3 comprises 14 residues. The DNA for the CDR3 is TGTGCCAGTACCCGAATCGACAGGATTACTGAAGCTTTCTTT. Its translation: CASTRIDRITEAFF.

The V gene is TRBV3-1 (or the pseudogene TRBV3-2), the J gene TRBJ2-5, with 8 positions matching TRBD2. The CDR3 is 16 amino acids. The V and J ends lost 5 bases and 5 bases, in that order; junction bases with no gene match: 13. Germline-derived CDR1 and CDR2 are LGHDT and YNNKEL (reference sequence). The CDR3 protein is CASSKLAEAGGETQYF. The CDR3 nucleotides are TGTGCCAGCAGCAAACTAGCGGAGGCCGGTGGGGAGACCCAGTACTTC.

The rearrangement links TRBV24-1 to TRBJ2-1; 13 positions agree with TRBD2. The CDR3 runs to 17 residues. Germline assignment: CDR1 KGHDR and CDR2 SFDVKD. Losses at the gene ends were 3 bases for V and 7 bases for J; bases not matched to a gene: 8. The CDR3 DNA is TGTGCCACCAGTGATGCTGAACTAGCGGGAGGGCCAAATGAGCAGTTCTTC. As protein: CATSDAELAGGPNEQFF.

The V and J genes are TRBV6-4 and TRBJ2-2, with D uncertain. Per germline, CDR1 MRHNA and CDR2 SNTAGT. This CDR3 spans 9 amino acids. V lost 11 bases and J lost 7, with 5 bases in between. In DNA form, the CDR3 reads TGTGCCTGCGGCGGGGAGCTGTTTTTT. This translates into CACGGELFF.

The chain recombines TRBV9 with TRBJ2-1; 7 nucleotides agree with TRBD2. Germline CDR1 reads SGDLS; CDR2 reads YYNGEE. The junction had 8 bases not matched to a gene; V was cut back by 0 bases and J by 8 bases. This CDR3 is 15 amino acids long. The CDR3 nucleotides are TGTGCCAGCAGCGTAGGGGAGGGAGGGCTGGATGAGCAGTTCTTC. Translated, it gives CASSVGEGGLDEQFF.